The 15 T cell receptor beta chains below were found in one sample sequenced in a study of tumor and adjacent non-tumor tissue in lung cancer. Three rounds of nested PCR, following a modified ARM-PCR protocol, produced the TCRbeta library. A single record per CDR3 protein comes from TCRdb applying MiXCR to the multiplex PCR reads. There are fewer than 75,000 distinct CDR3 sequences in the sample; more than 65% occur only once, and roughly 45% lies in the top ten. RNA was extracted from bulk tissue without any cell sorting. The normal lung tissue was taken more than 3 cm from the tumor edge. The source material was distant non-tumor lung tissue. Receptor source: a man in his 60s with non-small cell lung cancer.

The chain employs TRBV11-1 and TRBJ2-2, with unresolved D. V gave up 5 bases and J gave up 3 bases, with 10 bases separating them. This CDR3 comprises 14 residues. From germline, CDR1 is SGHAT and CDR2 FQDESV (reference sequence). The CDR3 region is CASSHTCDTGELFF. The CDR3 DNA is TGTGCCAGCAGCCATACCTGTGACACCGGGGAGCTGTTTTTT.

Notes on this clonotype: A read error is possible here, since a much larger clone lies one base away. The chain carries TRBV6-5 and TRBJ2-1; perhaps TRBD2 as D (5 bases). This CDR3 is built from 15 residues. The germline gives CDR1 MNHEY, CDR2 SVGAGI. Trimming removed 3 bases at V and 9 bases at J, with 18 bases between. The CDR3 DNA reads TGTGCCAGCAGTTATACCGGGAACCCCCTAAGTGAGCAGTTCTTC. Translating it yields CASSYTGNPLSEQFF.

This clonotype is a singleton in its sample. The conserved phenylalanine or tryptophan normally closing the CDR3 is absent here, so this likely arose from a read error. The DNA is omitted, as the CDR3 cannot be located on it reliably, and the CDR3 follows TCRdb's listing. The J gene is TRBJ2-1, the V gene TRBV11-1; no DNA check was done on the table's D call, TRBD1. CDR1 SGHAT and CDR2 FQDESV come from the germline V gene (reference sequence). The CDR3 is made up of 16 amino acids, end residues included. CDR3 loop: CASSPGTRGEYNEQLL.

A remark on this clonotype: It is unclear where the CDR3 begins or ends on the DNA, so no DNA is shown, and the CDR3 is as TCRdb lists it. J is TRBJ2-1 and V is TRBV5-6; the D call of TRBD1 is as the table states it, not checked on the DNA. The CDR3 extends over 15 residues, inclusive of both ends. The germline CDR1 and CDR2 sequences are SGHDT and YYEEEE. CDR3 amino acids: CASSLEWAWGNEQFF.

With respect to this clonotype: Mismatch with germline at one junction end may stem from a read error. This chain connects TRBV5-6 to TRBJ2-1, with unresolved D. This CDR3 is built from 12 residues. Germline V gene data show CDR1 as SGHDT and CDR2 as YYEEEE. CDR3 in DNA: TGTACCAGAAGCCTCGAACACAATGAGCAGTTCTTC. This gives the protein CTRSLEHNEQFF.

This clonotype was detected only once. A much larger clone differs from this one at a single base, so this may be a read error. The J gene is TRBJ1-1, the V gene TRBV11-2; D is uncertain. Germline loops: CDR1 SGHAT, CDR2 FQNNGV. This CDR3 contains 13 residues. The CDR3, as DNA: TGTGCCAGCAGCTATCTGATGAACACTGAAGCTTCCTTT. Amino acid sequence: CASSYLMNTEASF.

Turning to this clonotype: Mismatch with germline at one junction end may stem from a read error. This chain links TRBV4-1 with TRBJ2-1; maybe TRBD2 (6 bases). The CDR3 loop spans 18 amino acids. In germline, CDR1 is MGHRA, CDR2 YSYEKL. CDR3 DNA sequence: TGCGCCAGCAGCCAGGCAGCTGGAGGGCCTCAGTCCTACGATGAGCAGTTCTTC. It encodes CASSQAAGGPQSYDEQFF.

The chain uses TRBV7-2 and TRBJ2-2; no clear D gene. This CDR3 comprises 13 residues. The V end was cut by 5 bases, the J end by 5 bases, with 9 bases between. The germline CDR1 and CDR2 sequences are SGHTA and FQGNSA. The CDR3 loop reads CASSPTATGELFF. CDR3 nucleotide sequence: TGTGCCAGCAGCCCTACAGCGACCGGGGAGCTGTTTTTT.

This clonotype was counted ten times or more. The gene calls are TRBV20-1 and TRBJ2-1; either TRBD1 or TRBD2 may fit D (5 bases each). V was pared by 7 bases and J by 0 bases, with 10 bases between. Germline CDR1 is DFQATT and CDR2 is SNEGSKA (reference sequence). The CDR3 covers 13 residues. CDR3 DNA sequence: TGCAGTGTGGGACGGCACTCCTACAATGAGCAGTTCTTC. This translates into CSVGRHSYNEQFF.

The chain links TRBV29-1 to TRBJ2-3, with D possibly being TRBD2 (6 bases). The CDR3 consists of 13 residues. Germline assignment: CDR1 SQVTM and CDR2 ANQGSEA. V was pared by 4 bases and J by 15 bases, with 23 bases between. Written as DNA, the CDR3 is TGCAGCGTTGGAGAGCGGGTTGCAGATATGCAATATTTT. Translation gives CSVGERVADMQYF.

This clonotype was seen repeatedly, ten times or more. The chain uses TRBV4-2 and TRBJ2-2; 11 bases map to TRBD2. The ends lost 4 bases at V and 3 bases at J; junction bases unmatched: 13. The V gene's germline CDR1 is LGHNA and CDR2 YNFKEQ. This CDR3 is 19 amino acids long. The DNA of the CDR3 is TGTGCCAGCAGCCCAATAGCGGGAGGGACACGAGGGGACACCGGGGAGCTGTTTTTT. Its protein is CASSPIAGGTRGDTGELFF.

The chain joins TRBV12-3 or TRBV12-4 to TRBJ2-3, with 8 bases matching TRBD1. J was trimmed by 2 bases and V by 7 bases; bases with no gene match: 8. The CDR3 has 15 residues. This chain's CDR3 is CASTFGQGYTDTQYF. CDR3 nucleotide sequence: TGTGCCAGCACTTTCGGACAGGGCTACACAGATACGCAGTATTTT.

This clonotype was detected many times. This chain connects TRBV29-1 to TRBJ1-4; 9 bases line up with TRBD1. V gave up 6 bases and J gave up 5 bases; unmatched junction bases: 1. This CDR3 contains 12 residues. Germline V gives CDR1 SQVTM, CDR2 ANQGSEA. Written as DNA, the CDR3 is TGCAGCGTGGGGACAGGGAATGAAAAACTGTTTTTT. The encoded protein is CSVGTGNEKLFF.

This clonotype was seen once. The CDR3 region is CASGTGSYEQYF. CDR3 bases: TGTGCCAGCGGGACAGGGAGCTACGAGCAGTACTTC. The rearrangement links TRBV6-1 to TRBJ2-7; 9 nucleotides agree with TRBD1. From germline, CDR1 is MNHNS and CDR2 SASEGT. CDR3 length equals 12 residues. V shed 8 bases and J 3 bases; nucleotides not matched to a gene: 2.

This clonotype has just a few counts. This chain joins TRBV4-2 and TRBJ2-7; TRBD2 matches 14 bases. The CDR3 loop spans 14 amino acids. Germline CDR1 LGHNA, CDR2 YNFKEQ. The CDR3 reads CVSSQDGTSGGRYF. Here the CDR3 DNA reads TGTGTCAGTAGCCAAGACGGGACTAGCGGGGGTAGGTACTTC.